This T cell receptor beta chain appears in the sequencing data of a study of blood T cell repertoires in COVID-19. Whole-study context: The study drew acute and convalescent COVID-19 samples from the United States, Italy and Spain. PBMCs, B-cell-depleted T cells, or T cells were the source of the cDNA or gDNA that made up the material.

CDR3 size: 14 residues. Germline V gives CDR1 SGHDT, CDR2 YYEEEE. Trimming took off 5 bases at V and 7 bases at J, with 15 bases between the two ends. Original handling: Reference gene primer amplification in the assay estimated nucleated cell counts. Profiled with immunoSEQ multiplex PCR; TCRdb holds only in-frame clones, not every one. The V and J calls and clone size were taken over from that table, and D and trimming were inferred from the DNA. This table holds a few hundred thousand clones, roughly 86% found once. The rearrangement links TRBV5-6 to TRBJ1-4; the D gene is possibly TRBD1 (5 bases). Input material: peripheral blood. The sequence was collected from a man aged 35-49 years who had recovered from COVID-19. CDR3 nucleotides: TGTGCCAGCAGACGACAGAGCCTTGGTGAAAAACTGTTTTTT. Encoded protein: CASRRQSLGEKLFF.